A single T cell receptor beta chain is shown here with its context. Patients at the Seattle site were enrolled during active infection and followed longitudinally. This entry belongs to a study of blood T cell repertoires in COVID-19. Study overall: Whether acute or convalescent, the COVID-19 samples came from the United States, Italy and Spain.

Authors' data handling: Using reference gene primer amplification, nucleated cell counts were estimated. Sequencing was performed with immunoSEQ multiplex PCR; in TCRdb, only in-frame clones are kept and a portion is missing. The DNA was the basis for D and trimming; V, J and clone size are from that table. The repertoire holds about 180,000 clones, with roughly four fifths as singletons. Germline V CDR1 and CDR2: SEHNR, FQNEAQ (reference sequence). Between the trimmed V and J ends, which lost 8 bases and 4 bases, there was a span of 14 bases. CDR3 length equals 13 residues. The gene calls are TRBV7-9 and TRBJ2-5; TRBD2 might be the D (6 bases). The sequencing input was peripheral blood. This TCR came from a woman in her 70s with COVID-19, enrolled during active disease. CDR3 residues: CASLRESGETQYF. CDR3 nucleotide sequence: TGTGCCAGCTTACGGGAGTCAGGAGAGACCCAGTACTTC.